This TCR beta chain was retrieved from a study of glioma-infiltrating T cells after dendritic cell vaccination. The repertoire was sequenced with immunoSEQ multiplex PCR; TCRdb's copy has only in-frame clones and lacks some. The sample carries about 99,000 clones, roughly 76% recorded once. The starting material was blood, obtained before dendritic cell vaccination. The sequence derives from a human donor with glioblastoma.

The CDR3 reads CASSLGLAGGKGSGEQYF. For the CDR3, the DNA is TGTGCCAGCAGCCTCGGACTAGCGGGGGGGAAGGGATCGGGCGAGCAGTACTTC. V usage is TRBV5-6 and J usage is TRBJ2-7; 15 bases fit TRBD2. V was pared by 4 bases and J by 6 bases, with 14 bases of the junction left unmatched. CDR1 and CDR2 from the germline V gene are SGHDT and YYEEEE. The CDR3 runs 18 residues.